This TCR beta chain was documented in a study of memory B cells and T cells in multiple sclerosis. After stimulus-free culture, autoproliferating CFSE-dim and non-proliferating CFSE-high T cells were sequenced separately. Roughly 5x10^7 CFSE-labeled PBMCs were cultured less than eight days unstimulated, then replicate wells were pooled. Profiling relied on immunoSEQ multiplex PCR, and the TCRdb table lists in-frame clones only, not all of them. The data contain 35,000 to 55,000 clones, approximately 80% of them singletons. As concerns this clone: Its cognate antigen is unknown.

This CDR3 is 13 amino acids long. Trimming cost V 5 bases and J 4 bases, with 10 bases left between them. The germline gives CDR1 SGHTA, CDR2 FQGNSA. The receptor comes from a human donor with multiple sclerosis. Sequenced: PBMCs from blood kept in culture. The rearrangement links TRBV7-2 to TRBJ2-3; D call uncertain. The CDR3: CASSPPRADTQYF. The CDR3 bases are TGTGCCAGCAGCCCCCCGCGAGCAGATACGCAGTATTTT.